These 24 T cell receptor beta chains were sequenced from one sample in a study of sequential checkpoint blockade in melanoma (dated by TCRdb to the late 2010s). Libraries came from the immunoSEQ multiplex PCR assay. TCRdb mirrors the immuneACCESS table, restricted to in-frame sequences. Some clones are absent from its copies; in checked studies, under half trace to an unresolved V gene, and the reason for the others is unknown. Here the sample has about 20,000 clones; around 75% occur a single time. The ten top clones hold around 21% of the sample. The intended sense of this specimen's treatment or condition label: randomized to nivolumab then ipilimumab (arm A) or the reverse (arm B). This specimen consisted of CD8+ T cells sorted from blood (inferred from file names), obtained from a patient given nivolumab and ipilimumab in sequence. All receptors come from a human donor with melanoma.

Of note for this clone: The sample contains more than one DNA sequence encoding this CDR3. The chain is built from TRBV9 and TRBJ2-7; D ambiguous. The CDR3 has 14 residues. The germline gives CDR1 SGDLS, CDR2 YYNGEE. Trimming removed 0 bases at V and 4 bases at J, with 11 bases between. DNA of the CDR3: TGTGCCAGCAGCGTAGCAGCGACGGCATACGAGCAGTACTTC. Its protein product is CASSVAATAYEQYF. The whole variable domain, filled in from reference TRBV9 and TRBJ2-7, reads DSGVTQTPKHLITATGQRVTLRCSPRSGDLSVYWYQQSLDQGLQFLIQYYNGEERAKGNILERFSAQQFPDLHSELNLSSLELGDSALYFCASSVAATAYEQYFGPGTRLTVT.

The rearrangement uses TRBV13 and TRBJ2-7, with 9 nucleotides matching TRBD1. Looked up from germline, CDR1 is PRHDT and CDR2 is FYEKMQ (reference sequence). V shed 4 bases and J 3 bases; nucleotides not matched to a gene: 4. This CDR3 region has 14 residues. The CDR3 region has the DNA TGTGCCAGCAGCTCCGGGACAGGGAGCTACGAGCAGTACTTC. Translating gives CASSSGTGSYEQYF.

The rearrangement links TRBV9 to TRBJ1-4; possibly TRBD1 for D (6 bases). V gave up 4 bases and J gave up 3 bases, with 13 bases separating them. CDR3 length: 15 amino acids. From germline, CDR1 is SGDLS and CDR2 YYNGEE. The CDR3 loop is CASSPSEGANEKLFF. CDR3 in DNA: TGTGCCAGCAGCCCTAGTGAGGGGGCTAATGAAAAACTGTTTTTT.

V is TRBV15 and J is TRBJ1-1; TRBD1 matches at 7 bases. This CDR3 region has 16 residues. V lost 4 bases, J lost 5 bases, and 13 bases stayed unmatched. The germline V gene encodes CDR1 LNHNV and CDR2 YYDKDF (reference sequence). The CDR3 DNA reads as TGTGCCACCAGCACCAAGGACAGGCGGTCTGGGACTGAAGCTTTCTTT. It translates to CATSTKDRRSGTEAFF.

This clone was seen more than once but under ten times. The V call is TRBV6-1, the J call TRBJ1-5; D uncertain. V was cut by 0 bases and J by 3 bases, with 6 bases left in between. There are 14 residues in the CDR3. The germline CDR1 and CDR2 sequences are MNHNS and SASEGT. The CDR3 DNA follows: TGTGCCAGCAGTGAAGCGATAGACAATCAGCCCCAGCATTTT. Protein: CASSEAIDNQPQHF.

This clone showed up just a few times. The gene calls are TRBV9 and TRBJ2-7; TRBD1 matches at 8 bases. The CDR3 totals 15 residues. CDR1 and CDR2 from the germline V gene are SGDLS and YYNGEE. V lost 7 bases, J lost 2 bases, and 11 bases stayed unmatched. Here the CDR3 reads CASSPAQGGPYEQYF. For the CDR3, the DNA is TGTGCCAGCTCACCGGCACAGGGGGGCCCCTACGAGCAGTACTTC. Looking up the rest from reference TRBV9 and TRBJ2-7 gives the full variable domain: DSGVTQTPKHLITATGQRVTLRCSPRSGDLSVYWYQQSLDQGLQFLIQYYNGEERAKGNILERFSAQQFPDLHSELNLSSLELGDSALYFCASSPAQGGPYEQYFGPGTRLTVT.

There are a few counts of this clone. This rearrangement joins TRBV14 to TRBJ1-3; the D gene is possibly TRBD1 (6 bases). This CDR3 is built from 13 residues. The V and J ends lost 2 bases and 4 bases respectively, with 6 bases between them. In germline, CDR1 is SGHDN, CDR2 FVKESK. The DNA of the CDR3 is TGTGCCAGCAGCCAAACAGGGGGAAACACCATATATTTT. This gives the protein CASSQTGGNTIYF.

This rearrangement joins TRBV11-3 to TRBJ2-5, with 11 bases lining up with TRBD2. The CDR3 covers 18 residues. Per the germline V gene, CDR1 is SGHNT and CDR2 is YENEEA. J lost 0 bases, V lost 4 bases, and 10 bases had no gene match. In DNA form, the CDR3 reads TGTGCCAGCAGCTCAGGAGACTTAGCGGGAGGGTACCAAGAGACCCAGTACTTC. This translates into CASSSGDLAGGYQETQYF.

The CDR3 region has the DNA TGTGCCAGCAGCCCGCGCCTGAACACTGAAGCTTTCTTT. Protein product: CASSPRLNTEAFF. This rearrangement joins TRBV7-8 to TRBJ1-1; D uncertain. This CDR3 is 13 amino acids long. The ends were cut back, 5 bases at V and 0 bases at J, with 7 bases in the middle. The V gene's germline CDR1 is SGHVS and CDR2 FQNEAQ.

This chain connects TRBV11-2 to TRBJ2-7; tentatively, D is TRBD1 (7 bases). Deletions cut 5 bases from V and 7 bases from J, with 21 bases between. This CDR3 is 15 amino acids long. The germline V gene encodes CDR1 SGHAT and CDR2 FQNNGV. The CDR3 region is CASSLVRDRVLEQYF. For the CDR3, the DNA is TGTGCCAGCAGCCTGGTGCGGGACAGAGTCCTGGAGCAGTACTTC.

V and J are TRBV9 and TRBJ2-7; D might be TRBD2 (5 bases). The CDR3 length is 13 residues. Trimming removed 1 base from V and 7 bases from J, with 12 bases in between. Germline CDR1 SGDLS, CDR2 YYNGEE. CDR3 sequence: CASSVTSSGEQYF. The CDR3 coding sequence is TGTGCCAGCAGCGTAACTAGTTCTGGAGAGCAGTACTTC.

The chain links TRBV19 to TRBJ1-2, with TRBD1 identical over 9 bases. The germline CDR1 and CDR2 sequences are LNHDA and SQIVND (reference sequence). The CDR3 totals 15 residues. Trimming took 6 bases from V and 4 from J; bases not matched to a gene: 9. The CDR3 here is CASRPGQGKIYGYTF. CDR3 bases: TGTGCCAGTAGGCCCGGACAGGGGAAGATCTATGGCTACACCTTC.

This clone was recorded a few times. The gene calls are TRBV5-4 and TRBJ2-7; 10 bases map to TRBD1. The junction had 15 bases not matched to a gene; V was cut back by 5 bases and J by 7 bases. In germline, CDR1 is SGHNT, CDR2 YYREEE (reference sequence). This CDR3 contains 16 residues. CDR3 amino acids: CASSWWMGQGTGEQYF. The DNA for the CDR3 is TGTGCCAGCAGTTGGTGGATGGGACAGGGGACGGGGGAGCAGTACTTC.

The V call is TRBV27, the J call TRBJ2-7, with a possible D match to TRBD2 (5 bases). V lost 3 bases to trimming and J lost 4 bases, with 10 bases between them. The CDR3 totals 13 residues. Germline V lookup: CDR1 MNHEY, CDR2 SMNVEV (reference sequence). The CDR3 bases are TGTGCCAGCAGTTTGAGGGTAGCGTACGAGCAGTACTTC. This codes for CASSLRVAYEQYF.

The V gene is TRBV11-3, the J gene TRBJ2-3; TRBD2 aligns across 12 bases. Per germline, CDR1 SGHNT and CDR2 YENEEA. V gave up 1 base and J gave up 6 bases; unmatched junction bases: 2. The CDR3 extends over 15 amino acids. The chain's CDR3 is CASSLGGLAGDTQYF. The DNA for the CDR3 is TGTGCCAGCAGCTTAGGTGGACTAGCGGGGGATACGCAGTATTTT.

The chain recombines TRBV7-9 with TRBJ1-1, with D maybe TRBD1 (6 bases). Trimming removed 2 bases from V and 4 bases from J, with 11 bases in between. The V gene's germline CDR1 is SEHNR and CDR2 FQNEAQ (reference sequence). The CDR3 covers 14 residues. CDR3 sequence reads: CASSLKNRVTEAFF. For the CDR3, the DNA is TGTGCCAGCAGCTTAAAAAACAGGGTCACTGAAGCTTTCTTT.

The V and J genes are TRBV7-2 and TRBJ2-7; TRBD1 is a possible D gene (5 bases). Germline loops: CDR1 SGHTA, CDR2 FQGNSA. Trimming stripped 5 bases from V and 3 bases from J, with 14 bases between. The CDR3 is 14 amino acids. CDR3 amino acids: CASSRWTLHYEQYF. In DNA form, the CDR3 reads TGTGCCAGCAGCCGTTGGACACTCCACTACGAGCAGTACTTC.

V gene TRBV5-6 combines with J gene TRBJ1-1; D perhaps matches TRBD1 (5 bases). CDR3 length: 15 residues. The V and J ends lost 0 bases and 4 bases respectively, with 13 bases between them. The germline gives CDR1 SGHDT, CDR2 YYEEEE. Here the CDR3 DNA reads TGTGCCAGCAGCTTGGGCAGGGTTCTTTCCACTGAAGCTTTCTTT. It is translated as CASSLGRVLSTEAFF.

This chain connects TRBV11-2 to TRBJ2-7; 7 nucleotides match TRBD1. Unmatched junction bases numbered 8, after V lost 5 bases and J lost 4 bases. In germline, CDR1 is SGHAT, CDR2 FQNNGV. CDR3 length equals 14 residues. The CDR3 DNA sequence: TGTGCCAGCAGCACACACAGGGGATGGTACGAGCAGTACTTC. Its translation: CASSTHRGWYEQYF.

V usage is TRBV4-1 and J usage is TRBJ2-7; maybe TRBD1 (6 bases). Trimming cost V 0 bases and J 1 base, with 10 bases left between them. The CDR3 sequence is 15 residues long. Germline V lookup: CDR1 MGHRA, CDR2 YSYEKL. The CDR3 here is CASSQDRGNSYEQYF. As DNA, the CDR3 is TGCGCCAGCAGCCAAGACAGGGGTAATTCCTACGAGCAGTACTTC.

V is TRBV6-5 and J is TRBJ1-2; D is possibly TRBD1 (5 bases). Germline CDR1 MNHEY, CDR2 SVGAGI. Trimming shortened V by 0 bases and J by 2 bases, and 10 bases separated the two germline ends. This CDR3 has 15 residues. CDR3 protein: CASSYSVDMNYGYTF. CDR3 nucleotides: TGTGCCAGCAGTTACTCGGTGGACATGAACTATGGCTACACCTTC.

The CDR3 reads CASSVELTVLAEYNEQFF. CDR3 in DNA: TGTGCCAGCAGCGTAGAGTTAACGGTACTAGCGGAATACAATGAGCAGTTCTTC. The V gene is TRBV9, the J gene TRBJ2-1; 8 bases match TRBD2. V trimming: 0 bases; J trimming: 4 bases; junction bases outside the gene matches: 12. This CDR3 is 18 amino acids long. From germline, CDR1 is SGDLS and CDR2 YYNGEE.

The chain is built from TRBV6-6 and TRBJ2-7, with 12 positions matching TRBD1. The CDR3 runs 15 residues. Germline V gives CDR1 MNHNY, CDR2 SVGAGI (reference sequence). V trimming: 5 bases; J trimming: 6 bases; junction bases outside the gene matches: 8. This CDR3 is CASSLGTGGIGEQYF. CDR3 in DNA: TGTGCCAGCAGTCTGGGGACAGGGGGCATCGGCGAGCAGTACTTC.

J is TRBJ1-1 and V is TRBV7-9; the D is unclear. The CDR3 is 15 amino acids. CDR1 is SEHNR, CDR2 FQNEAQ, per germline (reference sequence). V was trimmed by 0 bases and J by 1 base, leaving 9 bases between them. The CDR3 DNA reads TGTGCCAGCAGCTTAGCAGGCACAGAGAACACTGAAGCTTTCTTT. Translated, it gives CASSLAGTENTEAFF.